This T cell receptor beta chain stems from a study of radiation and T cells in renal cell carcinoma (TCRdb year 2020). General notes on the study: The samples were obtained from a clinical trial, where primary renal cell carcinomas were treated with 15 Gy stereotactic body radiation therapy and then removed by nephrectomy 4 weeks afterward. TCR beta sequencing covered 50 to 55 samples in total, comprising approximately 26 tumors and roughly 27 peripheral blood samples. A total of 4 million to 5 million unique CDR3 nucleotide sequences, encoding 2.5 million to 3 million unique CDR3 amino acid sequences, were found across all 50 or so samples.

For this clone: The antigen it binds to is not known. Within one base of it there is no much larger clone, and no base qualities were kept.

The sample's time point, from its label and the paper: baseline pretreatment blood. The meaning of the sample's treatment or condition label: 15 Gy SBRT to primary tumor, nephrectomy 4 weeks later. To track tumor-enriched clonotypes, serial peripheral blood was sampled from radiation-treated patients at baseline and at 2 weeks and 4 weeks after SBRT. Renal cell carcinoma with clear cell pathology was present in all patients. Genomic DNA for TCR sequencing was prepared using the QIAamp DNA Blood Mini Kit (Qiagen). Only samples passing all quality control checks were included in the analyses. The research as a whole found: Effects of radiation dose or scheduling on the TCR repertoire could not be addressed with the single-armed trial design. Tracking of blood repertoire dynamics stopped at three to five weeks after treatment, with no follow-up past that point. An increase in top tumor clonotypes in blood was observed from baseline to 2 weeks post-radiation, followed by contraction by 4 weeks, which was taken to suggest transient expansion of tumor-resident clones. Because pretreatment tumor biopsies were not available, the baseline intratumoral presence of clonotypes could not be determined.

Spanning cysteine to phenylalanine, the CDR3 consists of 11 amino acids. Only CDR3 DNA is held: 33 bases, read in frame from base 1. V and J lose 5 bases and 10 bases, and a span of 12 bases separates them. CDR1 and CDR2, per the germline V gene (reference sequence), are DFQATT and SNEGSKA. The immunoSEQ kit was used, according to the manufacturer's recommendations, to generate TCR beta libraries from genomic DNA. For library preparation, a first multiplex PCR was performed with proprietary primers, followed by a second PCR in which unique barcodes were added, and bead cleanups were performed after each round. Each sample batch included a kit-provided positive control reaction and a negative control reaction. The final libraries underwent checking on an Agilent 4200 TapeStation D1000 ScreenTape, volumetric pooling, and quantification by qPCR. Sequencing was performed on an Illumina NextSeq500 using a MidOutput 150-cycle cartridge, with 156 Read1 cycles, 15 Index1 cycles, and the kit custom primers. The pooled library was loaded at approximately 0.99 pM, and approximately 19% PhiX control was spiked in. Per the source publication's procedure: Vendor-processed data were analyzed in R, with a clonotype defined as all T cells sharing the same CDR3 nucleotide sequence. In the clone abundance analyses, frequencies in each sample were normalized to that sample's 10,000 most abundant clones. Public T cell clones, which averaged fewer than five per sample, were excluded before analysis. An abundance difference of at least 32-fold between compartments was the criterion for calling clonotypes tumor-enriched or baseline blood-enriched. A beta-binomial differential abundance model was applied to find clonotypes that expanded or contracted between blood time points. Tumor-blood repertoire similarity was measured with the Baroni-Urbani and Buser coefficient, and groups were compared using two-tailed Wilcoxon tests in R. TCRdb re-hosts the immuneACCESS table, in-frame sequences only. Its copies lack some clones; in the studies checked, an unresolved V gene accounts for under half of them, and the cause for the rest is not known. V and J calls and clone size follow that table, whereas D and trimming were derived from the DNA. The sample table shows roughly 53,000 clones, and roughly 80% are seen once. Roughly 30% of the sample goes to the ten largest clones.

Material: blood, obtained from a patient whose treatment included radiotherapy and nephrectomy. The V and J genes are TRBV20-1 and TRBJ2-1; confidence is insufficient to name the D gene. The origin of this receptor is a woman in her 70s with renal cell carcinoma. The bases are TGCAGTGCTCGCGCCCCTTACGAGCAGTTCTTC. This codes for CSARAPYEQFF.